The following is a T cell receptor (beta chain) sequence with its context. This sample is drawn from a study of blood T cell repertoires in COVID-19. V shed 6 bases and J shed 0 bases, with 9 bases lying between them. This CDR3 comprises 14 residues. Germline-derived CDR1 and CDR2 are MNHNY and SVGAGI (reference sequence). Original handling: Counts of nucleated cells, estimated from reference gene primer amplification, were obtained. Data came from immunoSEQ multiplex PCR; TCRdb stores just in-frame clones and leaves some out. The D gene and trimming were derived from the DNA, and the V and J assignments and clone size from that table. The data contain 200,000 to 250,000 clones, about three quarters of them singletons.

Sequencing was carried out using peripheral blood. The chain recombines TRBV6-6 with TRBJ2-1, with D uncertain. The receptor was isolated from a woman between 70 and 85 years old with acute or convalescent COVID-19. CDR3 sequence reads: CASSPRHSYNEQFF. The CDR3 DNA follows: TGTGCCAGCAGCCCGCGACACTCCTACAATGAGCAGTTCTTC.